Listed below are T cell receptor beta chains from one sample, sequenced in a study of T cell responses to AZD1222 COVID-19 vaccine. Only in-frame clones appear in the TCRdb table, and some are missing; sequencing was by immunoSEQ multiplex PCR. The sample carries just over 60,000 clones, around 75% recorded once. Specimen: peripheral blood, collected on day 0 of AZD1222 vaccination. Receptors originate from an adult in good health. Both conserved end residues are trimmed from each CDR3. For some rows the clone size is stated as once, few or many, or as a class when expanded; others skip it.

clone_size j_call v_call cdr3_aa
few TRBJ2-5 TRBV18 ASSPVWAEETQY
- TRBJ1-1 TRBV12-5 ASGLIDTIGTEAF
- TRBJ1-1 TRBV7-9 ASSLAFSGLDTEAF
once TRBJ1-1 TRBV19 ASSAHRGNTEAF
- TRBJ1-6 TRBV18 ASSPGQGSRDSPLH
- TRBJ2-7 TRBV7-9 ASSLPPRLAGARGEQY
- TRBJ2-2 TRBV12-3/TRBV12-4 ASTLIAGELF
- TRBJ1-2 TRBV5-1 ASSPDGSNYGYT
- TRBJ2-7 TRBV29-1 SLSPGLHEQY
few TRBJ2-1 TRBV9 ASSARLALYNEQF
- TRBJ1-1 TRBV7-6 ASSLVLGDTEAF
- TRBJ1-5 TRBV11-2 ASSLGGQGYQPQH
- TRBJ2-7 TRBV13 ASSLDLGTSYEQY
- TRBJ2-2 TRBV9 ASSVAAGGSGELF
- TRBJ2-2 TRBV12-3/TRBV12-4 ASRRQDTGELF
- TRBJ2-4 TRBV6-5 ASSYGQGGDIQY
- TRBJ2-7 TRBV2 ANLLAGEQY
- TRBJ2-3 TRBV24-1 ATSDAGTGRTDTQY
- TRBJ2-2 TRBV3-1/TRBV3-2 ASSQALNGELF
- TRBJ1-2 TRBV6-1 ASSEGSYGYT
- TRBJ1-6 TRBV5-1 ASSVTASSYNSPLH
- TRBJ2-1 TRBV6-2/TRBV6-3 ASSYPGAPQQF
- TRBJ1-6 TRBV18 ASSPSGQGNSPLH
- TRBJ1-2 TRBV7-2 ASSSPGTAGGYGYT
- TRBJ2-3 TRBV18 ASSPWEGTDTQY
- TRBJ2-7 TRBV7-2 ASSFALGGANQDEQY
few TRBJ1-4 TRBV27 ASSLQGRTNEKLF
- TRBJ2-5 TRBV2 ASSPGTPGEYQETQY
- TRBJ2-4 TRBV3-1/TRBV3-2 ASSQTLQGAIQY
- TRBJ1-5 TRBV2 ASNAQFTGEPQH
- TRBJ2-1 TRBV7-2 ASSLAGLTTNEQF
- TRBJ1-1 TRBV7-8 ASRPDRAGAEAF
- TRBJ1-1 TRBV18 ASSPAQGRGTEAF
- TRBJ2-7 TRBV5-5 ASSLSGDMIYEQY
once TRBJ1-2 TRBV6-2/TRBV6-3 ASSYGAGGDYGYT
few TRBJ2-6 TRBV12-3/TRBV12-4 ASRVTGANVLT
few TRBJ1-4 TRBV2 AIQVAGSNEKLF
- TRBJ2-7 TRBV13 ASSPRASYEQY
- TRBJ2-1 TRBV5-1 ASSNQGYNEQF
few TRBJ1-4 TRBV3-1/TRBV3-2 ASRYSAWGEKLF
- TRBJ1-6 TRBV6-5 ASSQTGGSPLH
- TRBJ1-3 TRBV5-1 ASSDPGTGAGNTIY